This TCR beta chain derives from a study of cytomegalovirus exposure and HLA in healthy donors. V was pared by 1 base and J by 7 bases, with 12 bases of the junction left unmatched. This CDR3 has 17 amino acids. The germline V gene encodes CDR1 SEHNR and CDR2 FQNEAQ (reference sequence). The study's findings and limits: While the bulk of TCR sequences proved rare, some public TCRs turned up in many donors. Researchers counted around 150 TCR beta chains as cytomegalovirus-associated.

PCR used 60 Vbeta primers and 13 Jbeta primers. Generated by immunoSEQ multiplex PCR, the TCRdb table keeps only in-frame clones and is missing some. Of roughly 170,000 clones in the sample, 70% to 90% are singletons; the top ten hold around 2.2%. As concerns this clone: Antigen unknown.

The material sequenced was PBMCs. The sequence derives from a woman in her twenties or thirties in good health and CMV-seronegative. This chain joins TRBV7-9 and TRBJ1-3; 8 nucleotides line up with TRBD1. Here the CDR3 DNA reads TGTGCCAGCAGCTTAGTTCACGGGGTGCCAGGGGGCAACACCATATATTTT. It specifies CASSLVHGVPGGNTIYF.